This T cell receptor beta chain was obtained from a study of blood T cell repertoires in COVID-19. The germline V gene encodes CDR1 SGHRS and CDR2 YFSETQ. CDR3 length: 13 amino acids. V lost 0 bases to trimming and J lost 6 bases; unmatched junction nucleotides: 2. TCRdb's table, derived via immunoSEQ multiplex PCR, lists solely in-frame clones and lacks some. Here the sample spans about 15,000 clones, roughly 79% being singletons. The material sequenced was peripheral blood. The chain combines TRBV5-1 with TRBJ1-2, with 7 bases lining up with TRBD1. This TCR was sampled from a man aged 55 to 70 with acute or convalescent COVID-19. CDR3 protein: CASSLAGTDGYTF. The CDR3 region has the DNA TGCGCCAGCAGCTTGGCCGGGACAGATGGCTACACCTTC.